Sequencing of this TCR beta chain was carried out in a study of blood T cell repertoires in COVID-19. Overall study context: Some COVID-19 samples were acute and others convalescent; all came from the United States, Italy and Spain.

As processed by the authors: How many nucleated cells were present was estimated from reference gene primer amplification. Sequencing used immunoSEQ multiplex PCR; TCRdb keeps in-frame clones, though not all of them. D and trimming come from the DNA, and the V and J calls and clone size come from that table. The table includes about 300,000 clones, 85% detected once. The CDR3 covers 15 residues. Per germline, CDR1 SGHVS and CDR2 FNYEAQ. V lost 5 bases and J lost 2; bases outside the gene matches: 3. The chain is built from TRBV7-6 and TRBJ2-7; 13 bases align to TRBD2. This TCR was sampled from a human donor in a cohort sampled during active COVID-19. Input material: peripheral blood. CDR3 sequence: CASSAGTSGTYEQYF. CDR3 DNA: TGTGCCAGCAGCGCCGGGACTAGCGGGACCTACGAGCAGTACTTC.